This TCR beta chain was sequenced for a study of blood T cell repertoires in COVID-19. In the study overall: The United States, Italy and Spain were the sources of the acute and convalescent COVID-19 samples. T cells, B-cell-depleted T cells, or PBMCs supplied cDNA or gDNA.

The germline V and J ends were trimmed by 6 bases and 1 base, with 9 bases remaining between them. CDR1 and CDR2 (germline): ENHRY, SYGVKD. This CDR3 has 13 amino acids. Original analysis: Estimation of nucleated cell counts was performed using reference gene primer amplification. Produced via immunoSEQ multiplex PCR; TCRdb's table is partial and in-frame only. V and J calls and clone size follow that table, whereas D and trimming were derived from the DNA. This table holds about 260,000 clones, nearly 90% found once. The sample consisted of peripheral blood. The chain joins TRBV10-3 to TRBJ1-1; D possibly corresponds to TRBD1 (6 bases). This TCR came from a human donor in a cohort sampled during active COVID-19. This CDR3 is CAISGTTNTEAFF. The CDR3 DNA follows: TGTGCCATCAGCGGGACAACGAACACTGAAGCTTTCTTT.